One and the same sample provided the 30 T cell receptor beta chains below, sequenced in a study of blood T cell repertoires in COVID-19. The repertoire was sequenced with immunoSEQ multiplex PCR; TCRdb's copy has only in-frame clones and lacks some. The sample has some 670,000 clones; approximately 90% are singletons. The material sequenced was peripheral blood. These receptors were collected from a woman aged 18-35 years with acute or convalescent COVID-19.

The chain uses TRBV30 and TRBJ1-1; 8 nucleotides agree with TRBD1. The V gene's germline CDR1 is GTSNPN and CDR2 SVGIG (reference sequence). The CDR3 is made up of 15 amino acids. The ends lost 4 bases at V and 1 base at J; junction bases unmatched: 8. The CDR3 DNA follows: TGTGCCTGGACCCCAGGGGGCTATTCGAACACTGAAGCTTTCTTT. It translates to CAWTPGGYSNTEAFF. Full variable domain (missing parts from reference TRBV30 and TRBJ1-1): SQTIHQWPATLVQPVGSPLSLECTVEGTSNPNLYWYRQAAGRGLQLLFYSVGIGQISSEVPQNLSASRPQDRQFILSSKKLLLSDSGFYLCAWTPGGYSNTEAFFGQGTRLTVV.

This rearrangement joins TRBV21-1 to TRBJ1-2; TRBD1, the D gene given by the table, was not confirmed from the DNA. TRBV21-1 is shown as a pseudogene. The CDR3 is 14 amino acids. The CDR3, as DNA: TGTGCCAGCTGCCGACAGGATGCTAACTATGGCTACACCTTC. This codes for CASCRQDANYGYTF.

The chain combines TRBV28 with TRBJ1-2; 9 bases are shared with TRBD1. Unmatched junction bases numbered 4, after V lost 4 bases and J lost 1 base. CDR3 size: 15 residues. CDR1 is MDHEN, CDR2 SYDVKM, per germline. The CDR3 DNA sequence: TGTGCCAGCAGTTCAACGGACAGGGGTAACTATGGCTACACCTTC. It translates to CASSSTDRGNYGYTF.

The chain couples TRBV6-5 to TRBJ1-2; D call uncertain. The length of the CDR3 is 10 residues. The V end was cut by 7 bases, the J end by 4 bases, with 4 bases between. CDR1 and CDR2 (germline): MNHEY, SVGAGI. CDR3 DNA: TGTGCCAGCAACGGCTATGGCTACACCTTC. Translating gives CASNGYGYTF.

The rearrangement links TRBV5-1 to TRBJ2-1; TRBD1 agrees at 11 bases. The CDR3 is 16 residues long. CDR1 is SGHRS and CDR2 is YFSETQ in the germline V gene. J lost 12 bases, V lost 3 bases, and 14 bases had no gene match. In DNA, the CDR3 is TGCGCCAGCAGCTCTCCGTGGGACAGGGGGGATAAGGGGCAGTTCTTC. Its protein is CASSSPWDRGDKGQFF.

The chain links TRBV27 to TRBJ2-7; 8 nucleotides agree with TRBD2. The trim removed 8 bases at V and 3 bases at J, leaving 9 bases unmatched. From germline, CDR1 is MNHEY and CDR2 SMNVEV (reference sequence). The CDR3 length is 14 residues. CDR3 bases: TGTGCCAGCCGACGGCGGGGGGTAAACTACGAGCAGTACTTC. It yields the protein CASRRRGVNYEQYF.

This chain connects TRBV9 to TRBJ2-5, with TRBD2 identical over 9 bases. The CDR3 covers 14 residues. Germline V gene lookup returns CDR1 SGDLS and CDR2 YYNGEE. The J segment lost 2 bases and the V segment lost 4 bases, leaving 3 bases of the junction unmatched. CDR3 sequence reads: CASSFLAGQETQYF. CDR3 coding DNA: TGTGCCAGCAGCTTCCTAGCGGGACAAGAGACCCAGTACTTC.

This clone was picked up one time. V gene TRBV29-1 combines with J gene TRBJ2-1; 16 bases are shared with TRBD2. The V segment lost 7 bases and the J segment 12 bases; nucleotides outside the gene matches: 9. CDR3 length equals 14 residues. Germline assignment: CDR1 SQVTM and CDR2 ANQGSEA. As DNA, the CDR3 is TGCAGCGCCCTGGGACTAGCGGGGGGGTCGGTGCAGTTCTTC. The encoded protein is CSALGLAGGSVQFF.

The chain has TRBV24-1 and TRBJ2-1, with 8 bases lining up with TRBD2. The CDR3 runs to 17 residues. Germline V gene data show CDR1 as KGHDR and CDR2 as SFDVKD. The V segment lost 3 bases and the J segment 0 bases; nucleotides outside the gene matches: 6. The CDR3 here is CATSDIAGNPSYNEQFF. The CDR3 nucleotides are TGTGCCACCAGTGATATAGCGGGGAACCCCTCCTACAATGAGCAGTTCTTC.

The chain couples TRBV4-3 to TRBJ2-7, with TRBD1 matching over 7 bases. Trimming removed 4 bases from V and 4 bases from J; junction bases left unmatched: 7. Germline CDR1 LGHNA, CDR2 YSLEER. The CDR3 covers 14 residues. The DNA of the CDR3 is TGCGCCAGCAGCCCGAGAGGGGGCGATTACGAGCAGTACTTC. Translation: CASSPRGGDYEQYF.

This clone is a singleton in its sample. V usage is TRBV29-1 and J usage is TRBJ1-1; 9 bases fit TRBD1. CDR1 is SQVTM and CDR2 is ANQGSEA in the germline V gene. The V and J ends lost 7 bases and 3 bases, in that order; junction bases with no gene match: 6. This CDR3 region has 13 residues. The CDR3 DNA reads as TGCAGCGCCCGACAGGGGGTGGACACTGAAGCTTTCTTT. It is translated as CSARQGVDTEAFF.

A note on this clone: One junction end does not reproduce the germline sequence, and a read error may be involved. The chain is built from TRBV14 and TRBJ2-7; 9 positions match TRBD2. The CDR3 runs 13 residues. From germline, CDR1 is SGHDN and CDR2 FVKESK. The CDR3 nucleotides read TGTGCCAGCAGCCAAGTGCGGCTAGCGGGGCCCTCCTTC. This translates into CASSQVRLAGPSF.

The V call is TRBV19, the J call TRBJ1-6; 7 bases are a match to TRBD1. The CDR3 has 13 residues. The V gene's germline CDR1 is LNHDA and CDR2 SQIVND (reference sequence). V trimming: 7 bases; J trimming: 9 bases; junction bases outside the gene matches: 6. The DNA for the CDR3 is TGTGCCAGTACTTCGACAGGGCTTTCACCCCTCCACTTT. This encodes CASTSTGLSPLHF.

V gene TRBV27 combines with J gene TRBJ1-1; possibly TRBD1 for D (5 bases). The CDR3 covers 14 residues. With 4 bases removed from V and 2 bases from J, the gap between germline ends came to 11 bases. Looked up from germline, CDR1 is MNHEY and CDR2 is SMNVEV (reference sequence). The CDR3 loop is CASSSRTLNTEAFF. CDR3 nucleotides: TGTGCCAGCAGTTCCCGGACACTAAACACTGAAGCTTTCTTT.

The chain links TRBV4-3 to TRBJ2-7, with 7 positions matching TRBD1. Germline assignment: CDR1 LGHNA and CDR2 YSLEER. This CDR3 contains 14 residues. Trimming removed 5 bases from V and 3 bases from J; junction bases left unmatched: 7. The CDR3 nucleotides read TGCGCCAGCAGCATGAGACAGGGCGTCTACGAGCAGTACTTC. Encoded protein: CASSMRQGVYEQYF.

This chain uses TRBV27 with TRBJ1-3; possible D gene TRBD1, 6 bases. Germline V lookup: CDR1 MNHEY, CDR2 SMNVEV (reference sequence). The CDR3 covers 17 residues. Trimming took off 5 bases at V and 0 bases at J, with 17 bases between the two ends. The CDR3 nucleotides read TGTGCCAGCAGTCAAGGGAGGGGGGCTAACTCTGGAAACACCATATATTTT. It codes for CASSQGRGANSGNTIYF.

This chain joins TRBV18 and TRBJ1-2; D remains ambiguous. Trimming removed 3 bases at V and 7 bases at J, with 12 bases between. Germline lookup yields CDR1 KGHSH and CDR2 LQKENI. The CDR3 contains 13 residues. The CDR3 coding sequence is TGTGCCAGCTCACCGTCCGCAATCGGTGGCTACACCTTC. It encodes CASSPSAIGGYTF.

J is TRBJ1-1 and V is TRBV2, with D perhaps TRBD1 (5 bases). Germline CDR1 is SNHLY and CDR2 is FYNNEI. This CDR3 has 11 amino acids. V was clipped by 7 bases and J by 7 bases, with 10 bases between them. CDR3 region: CASIRTYEAFF. The CDR3 bases are TGTGCCAGCATTAGGACATATGAAGCTTTCTTT.

The gene calls are TRBV4-2 and TRBJ2-3; D is possibly TRBD2 (6 bases). Trimming stripped 0 bases from V and 1 base from J, with 14 bases between. Germline-derived CDR1 and CDR2 are LGHNA and YNFKEQ. CDR3 length: 17 residues. CDR3 in DNA: TGTGCCAGCAGCCAAGATTGGAGGGTGCTTGGCACAGATACGCAGTATTTT. It encodes CASSQDWRVLGTDTQYF.

This clone was counted between two and nine times. V usage is TRBV21-1 and J usage is TRBJ1-3; TRBD1 is taken as the D call from the table, unchecked against the DNA. TRBV21-1 is a pseudogene segment. The CDR3 covers 16 residues. The CDR3 coding sequence is TGTGCCAGCAGCAAACCTTGGCAGGGGGCGCAAAACACCATATATTTT. Its translation is CASSKPWQGAQNTIYF.

The V call is TRBV5-1, the J call TRBJ1-2, with D perhaps matching TRBD1 (6 bases). Germline V gene lookup returns CDR1 SGHRS and CDR2 YFSETQ. The CDR3 is 15 amino acids. The germline V and J ends were trimmed by 4 bases and 4 bases, with 17 bases remaining between them. The CDR3 bases are TGCGCCAGCAGCAGGGTACAGGGTTCGGGCTATGGCTACACCTTC. This translates into CASSRVQGSGYGYTF.

The V and J genes are TRBV30 and TRBJ1-1, with 8 nucleotides matching TRBD1. The CDR3 loop spans 14 amino acids. The germline V gene has CDR1 GTSNPN and CDR2 SVGIG (reference sequence). V was clipped by 7 bases and J by 0 bases; unmatched bases: 7. This CDR3 is CAYNRQGMNTEAFF. The CDR3 DNA reads TGTGCCTACAATAGACAGGGGATGAACACTGAAGCTTTCTTT.

This clone has only one observation. CDR3 sequence: CASSVEGVRRNTEAFF. In DNA form, the CDR3 reads TGTGCCAGCAGCGTAGAAGGGGTGAGAAGAAACACTGAAGCTTTCTTT. The J gene is TRBJ1-1, the V gene TRBV9; perhaps TRBD1 as D (5 bases). Per germline, CDR1 SGDLS and CDR2 YYNGEE. Trimming stripped 0 bases from V and 2 bases from J, with 14 bases between. The CDR3 is 16 residues long.

This sequence joins TRBV3-1 (or the pseudogene TRBV3-2) and TRBJ1-2; D perhaps matches TRBD1 (5 bases). V was cut by 2 bases and J by 3 bases, with 10 bases left in between. Germline CDR1 LGHDT, CDR2 YNNKEL (reference sequence). The CDR3 is 14 amino acids. The CDR3 DNA reads as TGTGCCAGCAGCCAATGGGGGGAGGACTATGGCTACACCTTC. It is translated as CASSQWGEDYGYTF.

The chain couples TRBV4-1 to TRBJ2-5; 11 bases agree with TRBD2. Germline V lookup: CDR1 MGHRA, CDR2 YSYEKL. V gave up 1 base and J gave up 1 base; unmatched junction bases: 8. This CDR3 has 18 residues. The CDR3 region has the DNA TGCGCCAGCAGCCAAGTTTCAGGAACTAGCGGGGGCCAAGAGACCCAGTACTTC. Translation gives CASSQVSGTSGGQETQYF.

This clone appeared a single time. The chain couples TRBV7-2 to TRBJ1-4, with 7 nucleotides matching TRBD1. Germline CDR1 and CDR2: SGHTA and FQGNSA. The CDR3 sequence is 15 residues long. V lost 5 bases to trimming and J lost 1 base; unmatched junction nucleotides: 4. The CDR3 region is CASSINRGTNEKLFF. Written as DNA, the CDR3 is TGTGCCAGCAGCATAAACAGGGGAACTAATGAAAAACTGTTTTTT.

This clone was counted a single time. This chain connects TRBV27 to TRBJ1-1; tentatively, D is TRBD1 (6 bases). This CDR3 has 14 amino acids. In germline, CDR1 is MNHEY, CDR2 SMNVEV (reference sequence). Trimming removed 2 bases at V and 9 bases at J, with 16 bases between. The CDR3, as DNA: TGTGCCAGCAGTTTACCCGACAGGCAGGAAAAAGCTTTCTTT. It translates to CASSLPDRQEKAFF.

V gene TRBV7-9 combines with J gene TRBJ1-4; D gene unclear. Per germline, CDR1 SEHNR and CDR2 FQNEAQ (reference sequence). Trimming stripped 2 bases from V and 7 bases from J, with 14 bases between. The CDR3 length is 15 residues. Here the CDR3 DNA reads TGTGCCAGCAGCTTACCATCAGGAGGCCGTGAAAAACTGTTTTTT. Its translation: CASSLPSGGREKLFF.

The rearrangement joins TRBV12-5 to TRBJ2-3; D remains unclear. With 6 bases removed from V and 2 bases from J, the gap between germline ends came to 6 bases. This CDR3 is built from 12 residues. Germline-derived CDR1 and CDR2 are LGHNT and FRNRAP. The chain's CDR3 is CASGEFTDTQYF. The CDR3 DNA sequence: TGTGCTAGTGGAGAGTTCACAGATACGCAGTATTTT. Full variable domain (remainder filled in from reference TRBV12-5 and TRBJ2-3): DARVTQTPRHKVTEMGQEVTMRCQPILGHNTVFWYRQTMMQGLELLAYFRNRAPLDDSGMPKDRFSAEMPDATLATLKIQPSEPRDSAVYFCASGEFTDTQYFGPGTRLTVL.

This chain joins TRBV2 and TRBJ2-2; 9 nucleotides agree with TRBD1. The J segment lost 3 bases and the V segment lost 5 bases, leaving 4 bases of the junction unmatched. The germline V gene has CDR1 SNHLY and CDR2 FYNNEI. CDR3 size: 15 residues. The CDR3 loop reads CASSTDRGDTGELFF. CDR3 coding DNA: TGTGCCAGCAGTACTGACAGGGGGGACACCGGGGAGCTGTTTTTT.